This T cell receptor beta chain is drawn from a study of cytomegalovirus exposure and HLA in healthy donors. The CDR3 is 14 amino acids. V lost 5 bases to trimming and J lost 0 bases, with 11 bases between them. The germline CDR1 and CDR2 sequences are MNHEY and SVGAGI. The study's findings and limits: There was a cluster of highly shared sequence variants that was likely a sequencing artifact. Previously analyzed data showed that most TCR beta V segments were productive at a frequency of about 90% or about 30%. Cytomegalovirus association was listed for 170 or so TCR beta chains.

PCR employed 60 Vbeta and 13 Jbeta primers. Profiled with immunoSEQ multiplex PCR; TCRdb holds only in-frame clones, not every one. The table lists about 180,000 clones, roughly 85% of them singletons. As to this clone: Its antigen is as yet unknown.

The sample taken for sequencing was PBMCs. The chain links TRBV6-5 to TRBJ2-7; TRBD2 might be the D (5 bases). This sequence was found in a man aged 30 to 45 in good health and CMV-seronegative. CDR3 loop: CASSGVRASYEQYF. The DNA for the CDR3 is TGTGCCAGCAGTGGAGTGCGGGCCTCCTACGAGCAGTACTTC.